Sequencing of this T cell receptor (beta chain) was carried out in a study of beta chain features in type 1 diabetes. Study outcomes and limitations: It was among patients, rather than healthy donors, that naive, central memory and Treg TCRB repertoires appeared more similar. Patients with type 1 diabetes carried fewer insertions and had more deletions at their VDJ junctions. Moderately but significantly shorter TCRB CDR3s were found in Type 1 diabetes patients in all four CD4+ subsets.

The collection from each donor was one heparinised blood draw averaging roughly 110 mL. Each of the sorted populations had a purity greater than 98%. As regards this clone: The antigen is not known.

V was pared by 2 bases and J by 2 bases, with 5 bases of the junction left unmatched. Looked up from germline, CDR1 is SGHRS and CDR2 is YFSETQ. The CDR3 is 15 amino acids. As every portion of the isolated RNA was reverse transcribed, the sequencing read expressed TCRB transcripts. Only in-frame clones appear in the TCRdb table, and some are missing; sequencing was by immunoSEQ multiplex PCR. The sample consists of 140,000 or so clones, more than 10% of them appearing once. The source material was central memory CD4+ T cells from blood. The receptor was isolated from a man younger than 35 with type 1 diabetes. The chain employs TRBV5-1 and TRBJ2-7; 9 bases are shared with TRBD1. The CDR3: CASSFGTGKTYEQYF. The CDR3 DNA is TGCGCCAGCAGCTTCGGGACAGGGAAGACCTACGAGCAGTACTTC.